This section outlines one T cell receptor (beta chain) sequence together with its context. This sample was taken from a study of blood T cell repertoires in COVID-19. Study summary: The United States, Italy and Spain provided the acute and convalescent COVID-19 samples.

The CDR3 loop spans 15 amino acids. After removal of 5 bases from V and 2 bases from J, the junction contained 9 bases not matched to a gene. Germline lookup yields CDR1 SNHLY and CDR2 FYNNEI. In the original processing: Amplification from reference gene primers served as the basis for estimated nucleated cell counts. Libraries were prepared by immunoSEQ multiplex PCR; TCRdb keeps only in-frame clonotypes and omits some of them. The D gene and trimming were derived from the DNA, and the V and J assignments and clone size from that table. The data contain about 100,000 clones, about 89% of them singletons.

This clonotype was sampled from a man over 45 with active COVID-19. The genes are TRBV2 and TRBJ2-7, with 7 bases lining up with TRBD2. What was sequenced was peripheral blood. The CDR3 sequence: CASSLSGAAPYEQYF. CDR3 bases: TGTGCCAGCAGTCTAAGCGGGGCGGCGCCCTACGAGCAGTACTTC.